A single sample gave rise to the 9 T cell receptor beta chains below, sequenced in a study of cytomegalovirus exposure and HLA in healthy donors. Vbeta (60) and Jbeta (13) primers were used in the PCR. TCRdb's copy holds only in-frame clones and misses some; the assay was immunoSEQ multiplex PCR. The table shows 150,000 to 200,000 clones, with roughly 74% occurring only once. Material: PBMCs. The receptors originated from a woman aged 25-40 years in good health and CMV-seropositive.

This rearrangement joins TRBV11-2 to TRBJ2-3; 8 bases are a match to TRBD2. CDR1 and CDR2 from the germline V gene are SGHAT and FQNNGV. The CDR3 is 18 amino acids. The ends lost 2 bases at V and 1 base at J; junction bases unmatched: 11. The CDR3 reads CASSLPGLDLSGTDTQYF. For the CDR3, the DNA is TGTGCCAGCAGCTTACCGGGACTAGATCTTTCGGGCACAGATACGCAGTATTTT.

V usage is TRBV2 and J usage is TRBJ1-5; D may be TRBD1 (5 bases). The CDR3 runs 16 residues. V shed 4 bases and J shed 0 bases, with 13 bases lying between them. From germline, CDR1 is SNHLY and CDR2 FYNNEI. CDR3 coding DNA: TGTGCCAGCAGTGCGGCGGGACTTCCTAGCAATCAGCCCCAGCATTTT. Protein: CASSAAGLPSNQPQHF.

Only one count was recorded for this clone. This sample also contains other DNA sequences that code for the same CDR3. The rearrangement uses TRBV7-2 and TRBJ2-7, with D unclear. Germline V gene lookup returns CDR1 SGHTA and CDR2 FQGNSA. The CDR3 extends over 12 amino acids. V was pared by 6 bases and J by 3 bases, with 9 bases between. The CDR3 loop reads CASRPAGYEQYF. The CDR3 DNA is TGTGCCAGCAGACCCGCAGGCTACGAGCAGTACTTC.

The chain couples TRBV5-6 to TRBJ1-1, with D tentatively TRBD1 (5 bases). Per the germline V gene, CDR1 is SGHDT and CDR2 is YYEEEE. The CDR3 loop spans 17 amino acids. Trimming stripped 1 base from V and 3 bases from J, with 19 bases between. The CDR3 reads CASSLNPINWGDTEAFF. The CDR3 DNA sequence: TGTGCCAGCAGCTTGAACCCAATTAACTGGGGGGACACTGAAGCTTTCTTT. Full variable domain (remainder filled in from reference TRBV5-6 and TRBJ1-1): DAGVTQSPTHLIKTRGQQVTLRCSPKSGHDTVSWYQQALGQGPQFIFQYYEEEERQRGNFPDRFSGHQFPNYSSELNVNALLLGDSALYLCASSLNPINWGDTEAFFGQGTRLTVV.

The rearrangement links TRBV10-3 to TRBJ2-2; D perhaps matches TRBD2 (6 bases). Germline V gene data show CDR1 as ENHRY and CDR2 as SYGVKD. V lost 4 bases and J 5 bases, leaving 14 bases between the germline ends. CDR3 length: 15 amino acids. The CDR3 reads CAISGGTSKTGELFF. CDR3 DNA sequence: TGTGCCATCAGTGGTGGGACTTCTAAAACCGGGGAGCTGTTTTTT.

CDR3 in DNA: TGCGCCAGCAGCTTGGGTTTAGCGGCTCACTCCACAGATACGCAGTATTTT. Its protein is CASSLGLAAHSTDTQYF. V gene TRBV5-1 combines with J gene TRBJ2-3; D may be TRBD2 (6 bases). CDR1 is SGHRS and CDR2 is YFSETQ in the germline V gene. The CDR3 is 17 amino acids. Between the trimmed V and J ends, which lost 0 bases and 2 bases, there was a span of 16 bases.

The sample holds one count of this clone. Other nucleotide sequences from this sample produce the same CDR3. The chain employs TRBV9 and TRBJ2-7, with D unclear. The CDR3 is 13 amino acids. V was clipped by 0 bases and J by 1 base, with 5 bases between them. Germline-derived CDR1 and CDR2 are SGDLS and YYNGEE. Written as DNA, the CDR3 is TGTGCCAGCAGCGTAGATATGTCCTACGAGCAGTACTTC. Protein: CASSVDMSYEQYF.

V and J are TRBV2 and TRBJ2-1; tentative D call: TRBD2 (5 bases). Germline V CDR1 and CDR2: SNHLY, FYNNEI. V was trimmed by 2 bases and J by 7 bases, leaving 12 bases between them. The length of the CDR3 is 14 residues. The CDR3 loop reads CASSERTSLNEQFF. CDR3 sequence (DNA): TGTGCCAGCAGTGAACGCACTAGTCTTAATGAGCAGTTCTTC.

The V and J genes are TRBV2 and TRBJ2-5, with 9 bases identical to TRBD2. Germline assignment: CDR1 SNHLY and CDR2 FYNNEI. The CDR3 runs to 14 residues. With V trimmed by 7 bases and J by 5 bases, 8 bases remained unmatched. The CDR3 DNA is TGTGCCAGCAAGGAGATAGCGGGAGAGGAGACCCAGTACTTC. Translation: CASKEIAGEETQYF.